The 12 T cell receptor beta chains reported below all come from one sample, sequenced in a study of graft-versus-host responses after intestinal transplantation. Tissue processing of the graft released intraepithelial and lamina propria lymphocytes from it. Produced via immunoSEQ multiplex PCR; TCRdb's table is partial and in-frame only. In the table there are about 29,000 clones, around 80% of which are singletons. The sample consisted of ileum tissue, taken 98 days after intestinal transplantation. These receptors were collected from a human patient who received an intestinal transplant, so some T cells may come from the graft donor.

The chain employs TRBV21-1 and TRBJ2-7; no check of the table's D call, TRBD2, against the DNA was made. TRBV21-1 is recorded as a pseudogene. This CDR3 has 16 amino acids. The CDR3 protein is CASSKCSGTRIYEQYF. For the CDR3, the DNA is TGTGCCAGCAGCAAATGCTCCGGGACTAGAATCTACGAGCAGTACTTC.

The count of this clone is one. The rearrangement links TRBV11-2 to TRBJ1-3; D is undetermined. CDR3 length equals 16 residues. In germline, CDR1 is SGHAT, CDR2 FQNNGV. V was cut by 0 bases and J by 0 bases, with 9 bases left in between. The CDR3 DNA follows: TGTGCCAGCAGCTTAGATCCCCCAGGCTCTGGAAACACCATATATTTT. It translates to CASSLDPPGSGNTIYF.

About this clone itself: This sample includes further DNA sequences coding for the same CDR3. The rearrangement links TRBV20-1 to TRBJ1-2; D gene ambiguous. Trimming pared 3 bases from V and 2 bases from J, leaving 4 bases between. The CDR3 runs to 11 residues. The germline V gene has CDR1 DFQATT and CDR2 SNEGSKA (reference sequence). CDR3 in DNA: TGCAGTGCTAGGCCCAACTATGGCTACACCTTC. It yields the protein CSARPNYGYTF.

This chain links TRBV6-1 with TRBJ1-1; D remains ambiguous. CDR1 is MNHNS and CDR2 is SASEGT in the germline V gene. The CDR3 covers 21 residues. V was cut by 1 base and J by 5 bases, with 32 bases left in between. CDR3 loop: CASSEEVYFFLSEAAKTEAFF. Written as DNA, the CDR3 is TGTGCCAGCAGTGAAGAGGTTTACTTTTTCTTATCCGAGGCGGCGAAAACTGAAGCTTTCTTT.

V is TRBV4-2 and J is TRBJ1-3; D gene unclear. Germline V gives CDR1 LGHNA, CDR2 YNFKEQ. The CDR3 covers 12 residues. The V and J ends lost 1 base and 6 bases respectively, with 4 bases between them. The CDR3 bases are TGTGCCAGCAGCCAAGTGGAAAACACCATATATTTT. This sequence encodes CASSQVENTIYF.

This clone was seen a few times. The chain has TRBV2 and TRBJ1-2; D is undetermined. From germline, CDR1 is SNHLY and CDR2 FYNNEI. The CDR3 totals 10 residues. Deletions cut 6 bases from V and 8 bases from J, with 7 bases between. The CDR3 DNA reads as TGTGCCAGCAGCGGCCCGGGCTACACCTTC. Translated: CASSGPGYTF.

The rearrangement links TRBV19 to TRBJ1-1, with D hard to call. The CDR3 contains 15 residues. CDR1 is LNHDA, CDR2 SQIVND, per germline (reference sequence). V was shortened by 3 bases and J by 1 base, with 12 bases between the two germline ends. The CDR3 DNA sequence: TGTGCCAGTAGTATCGATGATGGACCGAACACTGAAGCTTTCTTT. Translated: CASSIDDGPNTEAFF.

The chain links TRBV6-5 to TRBJ1-2; tentative D call: TRBD1 (5 bases). Germline loops: CDR1 MNHEY, CDR2 SVGAGI. V lost 2 bases to trimming and J lost 4 bases, with 11 bases between them. This CDR3 region has 14 residues. CDR3 sequence: CASSYRLDTYGYTF. CDR3 in DNA: TGTGCCAGCAGTTACCGGCTGGACACCTATGGCTACACCTTC.

The chain joins TRBV5-1 to TRBJ1-2; D uncertain. The CDR3 spans 14 residues. Looked up from germline, CDR1 is SGHRS and CDR2 is YFSETQ. Trimming removed 2 bases from V and 4 bases from J, with 12 bases in between. The CDR3 nucleotides read TGCGCCAGCAGCTTTGATCGGGTACTCTATGGCTACACCTTC. Its translation is CASSFDRVLYGYTF.

To note about this clone: The same CDR3 also results from other DNA sequences found in this sample. The chain is built from TRBV7-9 and TRBJ2-2; a weak D match, TRBD1 (5 bases). The CDR3 extends over 15 amino acids. The V end was cut by 5 bases, the J end by 3 bases, with 13 bases between. From germline, CDR1 is SEHNR and CDR2 FQNEAQ (reference sequence). CDR3 nucleotide sequence: TGTGCCAGCAGCCCGCCCCAGGGCGACACCGGGGAGCTGTTTTTT. Translated, it gives CASSPPQGDTGELFF. The full variable domain, completed using reference TRBV7-9 and TRBJ2-2, is DTGVSQNPRHKITKRGQNVTFRCDPISEHNRLYWYRQTLGQGPEFLTYFQNEAQLEKSRLLSDRFSAERPKGSFSTLEIQRTEQGDSAMYLCASSPPQGDTGELFFGEGSRLTVL.

The gene calls are TRBV7-9 and TRBJ1-5; 8 bases align to TRBD1. Trimming removed 1 base from V and 5 bases from J; junction bases left unmatched: 10. Germline V gene sequence: CDR1 SEHNR, CDR2 FQNEAQ (reference sequence). This CDR3 comprises 17 residues. The DNA of the CDR3 is TGTGCCAGCAGCTTAGGGGGAACAGGGGGTCAGGATCAGCCCCAGCATTTT. Its protein is CASSLGGTGGQDQPQHF.

The chain employs TRBV4-1 and TRBJ2-1; 11 bases line up with TRBD1. The CDR3 totals 15 residues. The junction had 4 bases not matched to a gene; V was cut back by 1 base and J by 8 bases. Germline lookup yields CDR1 MGHRA and CDR2 YSYEKL. CDR3 nucleotide sequence: TGCGCCAGCAGCCAAGGGACAGGGGGCGTCGATGAGCAGTTCTTC. Translating gives CASSQGTGGVDEQFF.